The text below deals with one T cell receptor (beta chain). The target antigen is unknown. The germline V gene has CDR1 LNHDA and CDR2 SQIVND (reference sequence). V was shortened by 4 bases and J by 1 base, with 10 bases between the two germline ends. The CDR3 loop spans 14 amino acids. The source of the sample is a study of T cells in Graves' hyperthyroidism and ophthalmopathy. Whole-study results and caveats: In simple terms, a model built on 13 V-J features told ophthalmopathy apart from stable hyperthyroidism.

Authors of the study amplified TCR beta CDR3 regions from RNA transcripts. The TCR CDR3 was amplified in a first-round RT-PCR using the HTBI primer set. TCRdb itself ran the multiplex PCR reads through MiXCR, one entry per CDR3 protein. The sample lists about 300,000 distinct CDR3 sequences; about an eighth were seen once. Diagnosis relied on clinical symptoms, serum thyroxine and TRAb, thyroid ultrasound and orbital computed tomography. Isolation of PBMCs was performed on around 9.3 ml fresh peripheral blood. This receptor was identified in a woman in her 30s with Graves' hyperthyroidism that later progressed to Graves' ophthalmopathy. The material sequenced was blood. V is TRBV19 and J is TRBJ1-1, with a tentative D call TRBD1 (5 bases). CDR3 DNA: TGTGCCAGTAGTAGGGGCAGCGCGAACACTGAAGCTTTCTTT. Translating gives CASSRGSANTEAFF.